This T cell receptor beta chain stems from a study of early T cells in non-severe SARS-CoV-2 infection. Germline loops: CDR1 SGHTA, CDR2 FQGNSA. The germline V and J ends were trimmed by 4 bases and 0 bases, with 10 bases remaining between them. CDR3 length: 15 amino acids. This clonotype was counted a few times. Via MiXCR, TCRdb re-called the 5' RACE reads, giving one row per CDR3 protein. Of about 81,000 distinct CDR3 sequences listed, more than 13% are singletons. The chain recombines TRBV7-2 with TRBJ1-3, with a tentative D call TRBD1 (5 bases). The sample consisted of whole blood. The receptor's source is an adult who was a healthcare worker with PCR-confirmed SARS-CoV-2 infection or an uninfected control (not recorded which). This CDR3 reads CASSSRQSSGNTIYF. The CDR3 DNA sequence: TGTGCCAGCAGCTCGAGACAGAGCTCTGGAAACACCATATATTTT.